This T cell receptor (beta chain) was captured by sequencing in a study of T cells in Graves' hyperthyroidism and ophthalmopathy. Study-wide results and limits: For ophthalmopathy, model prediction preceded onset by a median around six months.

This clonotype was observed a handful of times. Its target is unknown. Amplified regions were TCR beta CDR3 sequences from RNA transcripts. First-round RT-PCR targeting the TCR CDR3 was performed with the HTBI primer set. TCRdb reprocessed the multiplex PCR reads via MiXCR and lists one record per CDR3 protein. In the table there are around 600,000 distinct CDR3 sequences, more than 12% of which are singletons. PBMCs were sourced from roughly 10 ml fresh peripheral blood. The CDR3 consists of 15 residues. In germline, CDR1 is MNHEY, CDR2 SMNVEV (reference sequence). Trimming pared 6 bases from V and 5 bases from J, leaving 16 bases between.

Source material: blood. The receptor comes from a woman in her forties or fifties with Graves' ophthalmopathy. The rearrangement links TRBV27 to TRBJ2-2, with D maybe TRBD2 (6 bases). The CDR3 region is CASRSHEGRTGELFF. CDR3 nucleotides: TGTGCCAGCAGATCACACGAGGGGAGGACCGGGGAGCTGTTTTTT.